Listed below are T cell receptor beta chains from one sample, sequenced in a study of PD-1 blockade in classical Hodgkin lymphoma. Sequencing used immunoSEQ multiplex PCR; TCRdb keeps in-frame clones, though not all of them. This table holds roughly 140,000 clones, about 81% found once. The sequencing used peripheral blood mononuclear cells (PBMCs), collected before the second cycle of nivolumab. The receptor set was obtained from a human donor with classical Hodgkin lymphoma. The CDR3 runs from the conserved cysteine through the conserved F or W. Fields, in order: J gene, V gene, clone size, D gene, CDR3 length, CDR3 DNA, CDR3 protein. A D gene is named only where the DNA matches it firmly. Expanded clones are given a class, and other clones once, few, many or no size at all.

J gene: TRBJ2-7; V gene: TRBV7-9; clone size: -; D gene: -; CDR3 length: 14; CDR3 DNA: TGTGCCAGCAGCCACCTAAGTTTTCCCTACGAGCAGTACTTC; CDR3 protein: CASSHLSFPYEQYF
J gene: TRBJ2-3; V gene: TRBV7-2; clone size: -; D gene: -; CDR3 length: 13; CDR3 DNA: TGTGCCAGCAGCCCCGGTGGCACAGATACGCAGTATTTT; CDR3 protein: CASSPGGTDTQYF
J gene: TRBJ2-1; V gene: TRBV10-3; clone size: -; D gene: TRBD2; CDR3 length: 14; CDR3 DNA: TGTGCCATTGGACTAGCGGGGGTATACAATGAGCAGTTCTTC; CDR3 protein: CAIGLAGVYNEQFF
J gene: TRBJ2-5; V gene: TRBV6-5; clone size: -; D gene: TRBD1; CDR3 length: 15; CDR3 DNA: TGTGCCAGCAGTTACGGGACAGGGGAGAAAGAGACCCAGTACTTC; CDR3 protein: CASSYGTGEKETQYF
J gene: TRBJ1-1; V gene: TRBV28; clone size: -; D gene: TRBD1; CDR3 length: 15; CDR3 DNA: TGTGCCAGCAGCCTCGCAGGGGGTCCGTACACTGAAGCTTTCTTT; CDR3 protein: CASSLAGGPYTEAFF
J gene: TRBJ2-1; V gene: TRBV4-2; clone size: -; D gene: TRBD2; CDR3 length: 17; CDR3 DNA: TGTGCCAGCAGCCAAGAAGGGCTAGCGGCATCCTACAATGAGCAGTTCTTC; CDR3 protein: CASSQEGLAASYNEQFF
J gene: TRBJ2-2; V gene: TRBV7-3; clone size: few; D gene: -; CDR3 length: 12; CDR3 DNA: TGTGCCAGCAGCTTTCCGTCCGGGGAGCTGTTTTTT; CDR3 protein: CASSFPSGELFF
J gene: TRBJ2-1; V gene: TRBV5-1; clone size: -; D gene: TRBD2; CDR3 length: 15; CDR3 DNA: TGCGCCAGCAGCCATGACCCGCCGCTAGCGGCCGAGCAGTTCTTC; CDR3 protein: CASSHDPPLAAEQFF
J gene: TRBJ2-3; V gene: TRBV6-5; clone size: few; D gene: -; CDR3 length: 11; CDR3 DNA: TGTGCCAGCAGTTACTCAGATACGCAGTATTTT; CDR3 protein: CASSYSDTQYF
J gene: TRBJ1-3; V gene: TRBV6-5; clone size: medium-sized; D gene: TRBD1; CDR3 length: 15; CDR3 DNA: TGTGCCAGCAGTACGACAGGGAAAAGCCGGAACACCATATATTTT; CDR3 protein: CASSTTGKSRNTIYF
J gene: TRBJ2-2; V gene: TRBV7-9; clone size: -; D gene: TRBD2; CDR3 length: 17; CDR3 DNA: TGTGCCAGCAGCTTAGCGCGGCTAGCGGGAGATACCGGGGAGCTGTTTTTT; CDR3 protein: CASSLARLAGDTGELFF
J gene: TRBJ2-2; V gene: TRBV7-2; clone size: -; D gene: TRBD2; CDR3 length: 15; CDR3 DNA: TGTGCCAGCAGCACCGGACTAGCACAGCCCGGGGAGCTGTTTTTT; CDR3 protein: CASSTGLAQPGELFF
J gene: TRBJ1-4; V gene: TRBV19; clone size: -; D gene: -; CDR3 length: 16; CDR3 DNA: TGTGCCAGTAGTATAGAAAGACAGTACGGAATGGAAAAACTGTTTTTT; CDR3 protein: CASSIERQYGMEKLFF
J gene: TRBJ2-7; V gene: TRBV25-1; clone size: -; D gene: -; CDR3 length: 13; CDR3 DNA: TGTGCCAGCAGTGGAACAGGGCAGGACGAGCAGTACTTC; CDR3 protein: CASSGTGQDEQYF
J gene: TRBJ1-1; V gene: TRBV13; clone size: -; D gene: -; CDR3 length: 14; CDR3 DNA: TGTGCCAGCAGCGAGGGACACCCGAACACTGAAGCTTTCTTT; CDR3 protein: CASSEGHPNTEAFF
J gene: TRBJ1-5; V gene: TRBV6-1; clone size: -; D gene: -; CDR3 length: 13; CDR3 DNA: TGTGCCAGCAGTGAATTAGGGAATCAGCCCCAGCATTTT; CDR3 protein: CASSELGNQPQHF
J gene: TRBJ2-3; V gene: TRBV5-4; clone size: -; D gene: -; CDR3 length: 16; CDR3 DNA: TGTGCCAGCAGCCCCCCGCGTTTGGCAGGCACAGATACGCAGTATTTT; CDR3 protein: CASSPPRLAGTDTQYF
J gene: TRBJ1-4; V gene: TRBV19; clone size: -; D gene: TRBD1; CDR3 length: 19; CDR3 DNA: TGTGCCAGTAGTAAGCGGAGACAGGGGGCGACAGGGTTGGATGAAAAACTGTTTTTT; CDR3 protein: CASSKRRQGATGLDEKLFF
J gene: TRBJ2-7; V gene: TRBV11-1; clone size: -; D gene: TRBD1; CDR3 length: 10; CDR3 DNA: TGTGCCAGCAGCGCACAGGGGGCTTACTTC; CDR3 protein: CASSAQGAYF